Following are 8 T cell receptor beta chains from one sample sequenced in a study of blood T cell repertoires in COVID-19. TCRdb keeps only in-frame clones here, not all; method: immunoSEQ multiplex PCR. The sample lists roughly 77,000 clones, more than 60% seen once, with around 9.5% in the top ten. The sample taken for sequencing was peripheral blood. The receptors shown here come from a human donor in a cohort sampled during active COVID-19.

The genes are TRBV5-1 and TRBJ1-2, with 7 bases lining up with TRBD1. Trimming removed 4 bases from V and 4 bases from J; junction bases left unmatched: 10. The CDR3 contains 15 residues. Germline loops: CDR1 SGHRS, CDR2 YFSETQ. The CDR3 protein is CASSATNRGAYGYTF. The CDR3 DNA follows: TGCGCCAGCAGCGCGACGAACAGGGGAGCCTATGGCTACACCTTC. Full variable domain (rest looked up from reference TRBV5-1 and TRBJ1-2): KAGVTQTPRYLIKTRGQQVTLSCSPISGHRSVSWYQQTPGQGLQFLFEYFSETQRNKGNFPGRFSGRQFSNSRSEMNVSTLELGDSALYLCASSATNRGAYGYTFGSGTRLTVV.

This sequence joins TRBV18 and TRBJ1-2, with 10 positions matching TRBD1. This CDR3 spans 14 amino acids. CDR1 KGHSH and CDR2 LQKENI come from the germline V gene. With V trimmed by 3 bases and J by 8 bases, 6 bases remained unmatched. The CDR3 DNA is TGTGCCAGCTCACCGGGACAGGGGAAAGAAGGCTACACCTTC. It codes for CASSPGQGKEGYTF.

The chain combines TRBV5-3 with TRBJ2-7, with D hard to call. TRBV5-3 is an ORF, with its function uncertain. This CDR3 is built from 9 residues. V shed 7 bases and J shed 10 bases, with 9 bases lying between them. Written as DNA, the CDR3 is TGTGCCAGACCGGTGTACCAGTACTTC. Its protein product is CARPVYQYF.

CDR3 DNA sequence: TGCGCCAGCAGCTCCAGGCCCAACCAGTATAATGAAAAACTGTTTTTT. Encoded protein: CASSSRPNQYNEKLFF. The rearrangement uses TRBV5-1 and TRBJ1-4; D call uncertain. The CDR3 extends over 16 amino acids. Germline CDR1 SGHRS, CDR2 YFSETQ. The V and J ends lost 3 bases and 4 bases respectively, with 16 bases between them.

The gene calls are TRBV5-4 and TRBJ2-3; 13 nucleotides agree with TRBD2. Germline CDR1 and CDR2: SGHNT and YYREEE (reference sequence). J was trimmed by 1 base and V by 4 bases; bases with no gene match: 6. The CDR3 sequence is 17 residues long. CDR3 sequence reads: CASSPRLAGGRTDTQYF. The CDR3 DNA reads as TGTGCCAGCAGCCCCCGACTAGCGGGGGGTCGCACAGATACGCAGTATTTT.

CDR3 in amino acids: CASTPRRGLAGGHGGELFF. CDR3 DNA sequence: TGTGCCAGCACACCCAGGAGGGGACTAGCGGGGGGGCATGGCGGGGAGCTGTTTTTT. V is TRBV28 and J is TRBJ2-2; 16 bases fit TRBD2. The J segment lost 7 bases and the V segment lost 7 bases, leaving 15 bases of the junction unmatched. CDR1 is MDHEN and CDR2 is SYDVKM in the germline V gene. This CDR3 contains 19 residues.

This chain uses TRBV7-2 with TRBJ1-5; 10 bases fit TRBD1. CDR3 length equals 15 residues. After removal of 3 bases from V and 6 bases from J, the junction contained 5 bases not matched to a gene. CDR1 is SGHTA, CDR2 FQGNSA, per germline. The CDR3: CASSFETGGGQPQHF. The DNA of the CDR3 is TGTGCCAGCAGCTTCGAGACAGGGGGCGGTCAGCCCCAGCATTTT.

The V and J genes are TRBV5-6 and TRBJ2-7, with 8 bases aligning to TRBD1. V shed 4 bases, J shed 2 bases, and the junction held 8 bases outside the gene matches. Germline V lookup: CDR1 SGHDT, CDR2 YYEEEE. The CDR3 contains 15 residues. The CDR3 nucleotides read TGTGCCAGCAGCCGAGATTGGACAGGGACCTACGAGCAGTACTTC. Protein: CASSRDWTGTYEQYF.